This passage covers 27 T cell receptor beta chains from one sample sequenced in a study of blood T cell repertoires in COVID-19 (dated by TCRdb to 2020 to 2022). To prepare the library, the immunoSEQ multiplex PCR assay was applied. TCRdb's version of the immuneACCESS table is confined to in-frame rearrangements and falls short of the full clone set. An unresolved V gene accounts for under half of the shortfall where checked; the remainder is of unknown origin. A total of about 140,000 clones appear in this sample, around 83% of them only once. The leading ten clones occupy less than 5% of the sample. Sequenced input: peripheral blood. Receptor source: a woman aged 80 or over with acute or convalescent COVID-19.

The chain recombines TRBV9 with TRBJ2-1, with 9 bases lining up with TRBD1. The germline V gene encodes CDR1 SGDLS and CDR2 YYNGEE. This CDR3 comprises 15 residues. With V trimmed by 1 base and J by 7 bases, 6 bases remained unmatched. Written as DNA, the CDR3 is TGTGCCAGCAGCGTATCCGTGACAGGGGGGAATGAGCAGTTCTTC. Its protein is CASSVSVTGGNEQFF. Full variable domain (outside the CDR3, taken from reference TRBV9 and TRBJ2-1): DSGVTQTPKHLITATGQRVTLRCSPRSGDLSVYWYQQSLDQGLQFLIQYYNGEERAKGNILERFSAQQFPDLHSELNLSSLELGDSALYFCASSVSVTGGNEQFFGPGTRLTVL.

J is TRBJ2-1 and V is TRBV2, with D possibly matching TRBD1 (5 bases). The CDR3 totals 15 residues. V was clipped by 3 bases and J by 6 bases, with 15 bases between them. CDR1 and CDR2 (germline): SNHLY, FYNNEI. The CDR3, as DNA: TGTGCCAGCAGTGACCAGACAGTGTTTGGCAATGAGCAGTTCTTC. Protein: CASSDQTVFGNEQFF.

The chain carries TRBV2 and TRBJ2-7; 13 bases are a match to TRBD2. Germline V gives CDR1 SNHLY, CDR2 FYNNEI. V lost 7 bases, J lost 6 bases, and 9 bases stayed unmatched. The CDR3 extends over 15 amino acids. The CDR3 loop reads CASTQRTSGSFEQYF. Here the CDR3 DNA reads TGTGCCAGCACCCAAAGGACTAGCGGGAGTTTCGAGCAGTACTTC.

The chain joins TRBV5-8 to TRBJ2-3; D gene uncertain. Trimming shortened V by 5 bases and J by 2 bases, and 18 bases separated the two germline ends. The CDR3 has 16 residues. From germline, CDR1 is SGHTS and CDR2 YDEGEE. CDR3 residues: CASRQQKIPDTDTQYF. DNA of the CDR3: TGTGCCAGCAGACAGCAGAAAATTCCGGACACAGATACGCAGTATTTT.

This chain links TRBV5-1 with TRBJ2-3; 7 nucleotides align to TRBD2. With 1 base clipped from V and 1 base from J, the junction kept 3 bases outside the gene matches. Germline V gene data show CDR1 as SGHRS and CDR2 as YFSETQ. The CDR3 is 15 residues long. The CDR3 region has the DNA TGCGCCAGCAGCTTGAGGGCGGGGGGCACAGATACGCAGTATTTT. This codes for CASSLRAGGTDTQYF.

The chain's CDR3 is CACDREGYGYTF. As DNA, the CDR3 is TGTGCCTGCGACAGGGAAGGATATGGCTACACCTTC. V usage is TRBV7-9 and J usage is TRBJ1-2, with 7 bases matching TRBD1. The V gene end was trimmed by 11 bases and the J gene end by 5 bases; junction bases not matched to a gene: 8. Germline-derived CDR1 and CDR2 are SEHNR and FQNEAQ (reference sequence). CDR3 length: 12 residues.

The chain employs TRBV2 and TRBJ2-7; D is possibly TRBD1 (6 bases). The CDR3 consists of 15 residues. CDR1 is SNHLY, CDR2 FYNNEI, per germline. The ends were cut back, 7 bases at V and 0 bases at J, with 16 bases in the middle. For the CDR3, the DNA is TGTGCCAGCAAACTTAGGGGGTACAGCTCCTACGAGCAGTACTTC. Residues: CASKLRGYSSYEQYF.

V usage is TRBV6-1 and J usage is TRBJ1-1; TRBD1 might be the D (5 bases). V lost 6 bases to trimming and J lost 7 bases, with 15 bases between them. This CDR3 spans 13 amino acids. CDR1 and CDR2 (germline): MNHNS, SASEGT. CDR3: CASSPRGSGEAFF. CDR3 coding DNA: TGTGCCAGCAGCCCCCGGGGGAGCGGTGAAGCTTTCTTT.

This clone came up a few times. The V call is TRBV20-1, the J call TRBJ1-4; D gene ambiguous. The V and J ends lost 0 bases and 11 bases respectively, with 7 bases between them. CDR1 is DFQATT and CDR2 is SNEGSKA in the germline V gene (reference sequence). The CDR3 sequence is 11 residues long. The CDR3, as DNA: TGCAGTGCTAGAGAGGGCATTAAACTGTTTTTT. Amino acid sequence: CSAREGIKLFF.

The chain is built from TRBV18 and TRBJ1-1, with TRBD1 matching over 7 bases. Trimming took 3 bases from V and 4 from J; bases not matched to a gene: 8. CDR3 size: 15 residues. Germline V gene lookup returns CDR1 KGHSH and CDR2 LQKENI. This CDR3 is CASSPGQQLFTEAFF. DNA for the CDR3: TGTGCCAGCTCACCGGGACAGCAACTCTTCACTGAAGCTTTCTTT.

The chain links TRBV7-8 to TRBJ2-7; 7 bases map to TRBD2. Germline V CDR1 and CDR2: SGHVS, FQNEAQ. V lost 3 bases, J lost 7 bases, and 9 bases stayed unmatched. CDR3 length: 14 amino acids. The CDR3 region is CASSLWEGPDEQYF. The CDR3 region has the DNA TGTGCCAGCAGCTTGTGGGAGGGCCCGGATGAGCAGTACTTC.

The chain couples TRBV18 to TRBJ1-1; no clear D gene. V was shortened by 3 bases and J by 0 bases, with 5 bases between the two germline ends. The CDR3 length is 13 residues. Germline-derived CDR1 and CDR2 are KGHSH and LQKENI. CDR3 bases: TGTGCCAGCTCACCGCGAATGAACACTGAAGCTTTCTTT. It encodes CASSPRMNTEAFF.

This chain uses TRBV24-1 with TRBJ2-1, with 12 bases fitting TRBD2. This CDR3 is built from 17 residues. Per the germline V gene, CDR1 is KGHDR and CDR2 is SFDVKD. The J segment lost 9 bases and the V segment lost 3 bases, leaving 11 bases of the junction unmatched. The CDR3 loop reads CATSDDLLAGGQGEQFF. CDR3 in DNA: TGTGCCACCAGTGATGACCTGCTAGCGGGGGGGCAGGGTGAGCAGTTCTTC.

This chain joins TRBV19 and TRBJ2-7; 7 bases map to TRBD1. Trimming removed 8 bases from V and 0 bases from J; junction bases left unmatched: 13. CDR1 LNHDA and CDR2 SQIVND come from the germline V gene (reference sequence). The CDR3 contains 16 residues. CDR3 DNA: TGTGCCAGTCCAAACCCCACCGGGACAGCCTCCTACGAGCAGTACTTC. It codes for CASPNPTGTASYEQYF.

The chain is built from TRBV27 and TRBJ2-7; 8 bases are a match to TRBD2. The CDR3 has 15 residues. Germline loops: CDR1 MNHEY, CDR2 SMNVEV (reference sequence). V lost 6 bases and J lost 7; bases outside the gene matches: 14. Here the CDR3 reads CASSLFGGRYGEQYF. The CDR3 DNA reads TGTGCCAGCAGCCTTTTTGGCGGGAGGTATGGGGAGCAGTACTTC.

V is TRBV5-1 and J is TRBJ1-2; maybe TRBD1 (6 bases). This CDR3 is 14 amino acids long. Germline CDR1 is SGHRS and CDR2 is YFSETQ. The germline V and J ends were trimmed by 0 bases and 2 bases, with 8 bases remaining between them. The CDR3 sequence: CASSLGQANYGYTF. DNA of the CDR3: TGCGCCAGCAGCTTGGGACAGGCGAACTATGGCTACACCTTC.

The gene calls are TRBV6-6 and TRBJ2-7; D not certain. CDR1 is MNHNY and CDR2 is SVGAGI in the germline V gene (reference sequence). Trimming shortened V by 3 bases and J by 2 bases, and 11 bases separated the two germline ends. The CDR3 runs 14 residues. CDR3: CASSYQAPAYEQYF. The CDR3 coding sequence is TGTGCCAGCAGTTATCAGGCCCCAGCCTACGAGCAGTACTTC.

CDR3 nucleotides: TGCGCCAGCAGCTTAAGAAACAAGGGGGCAGATACGCAGTATTTT. Its protein is CASSLRNKGADTQYF. V and J are TRBV5-1 and TRBJ2-3, with D perhaps TRBD1 (6 bases). V was pared by 2 bases and J by 4 bases, with 14 bases between. The CDR3 covers 15 residues. Germline assignment: CDR1 SGHRS and CDR2 YFSETQ. The variable domain in full, with the rest retrieved from reference TRBV5-1 and TRBJ2-3, is KAGVTQTPRYLIKTRGQQVTLSCSPISGHRSVSWYQQTPGQGLQFLFEYFSETQRNKGNFPGRFSGRQFSNSRSEMNVSTLELGDSALYLCASSLRNKGADTQYFGPGTRLTVL.

This chain uses TRBV5-1 with TRBJ2-2; D ambiguous. Germline CDR1 SGHRS, CDR2 YFSETQ. The CDR3 contains 11 residues. The V gene lost 6 bases and the J gene lost 4 bases, with 4 bases spanning the gap. This CDR3 is CASTLTGELFF. CDR3 in DNA: TGCGCCAGCACCCTCACCGGGGAGCTGTTTTTT.

This clone showed up just a few times. The V gene is TRBV7-2, the J gene TRBJ1-6; D is unresolved. V was shortened by 5 bases and J by 7 bases, with 12 bases between the two germline ends. Per the germline V gene, CDR1 is SGHTA and CDR2 is FQGNSA. The CDR3 covers 14 residues. The chain's CDR3 is CASSPLVANSPLHF. CDR3 nucleotides: TGTGCCAGCAGCCCCCTCGTCGCGAATTCACCCCTCCACTTT.

V and J are TRBV29-1 and TRBJ2-1; D remains unclear. This CDR3 has 10 amino acids. V was shortened by 7 bases and J by 7 bases, with 8 bases between the two germline ends. Germline loops: CDR1 SQVTM, CDR2 ANQGSEA. CDR3 sequence reads: CSGQVNEQFF. The CDR3 nucleotides are TGCAGCGGACAAGTTAATGAGCAGTTCTTC.

This clone came up a few times. V gene TRBV5-1 combines with J gene TRBJ1-1, with D perhaps TRBD1 (6 bases). The CDR3 extends over 15 amino acids. Deletions cut 3 bases from V and 1 base from J, with 13 bases between. The germline V gene has CDR1 SGHRS and CDR2 YFSETQ. CDR3 nucleotides: TGCGCCAGCAGCTCCGGACAGACTCGGAACACTGAAGCTTTCTTT. This sequence encodes CASSSGQTRNTEAFF.

CDR3 loop: CASSPRWTADFNYGYTF. The CDR3 DNA reads TGTGCCAGCAGCCCGAGGTGGACGGCGGACTTTAACTATGGCTACACCTTC. The J gene is TRBJ1-2, the V gene TRBV4-2; D gene uncertain. Trimming left V 4 bases short and J 1 base short, with 19 bases between. CDR3 length equals 17 residues. Germline values: CDR1 LGHNA, CDR2 YNFKEQ.

This chain joins TRBV19 and TRBJ2-1; possibly TRBD1 for D (6 bases). There are 12 residues in the CDR3. The V gene's germline CDR1 is LNHDA and CDR2 SQIVND (reference sequence). The V end was cut by 9 bases, the J end by 9 bases, with 15 bases between. The CDR3 loop is CASSSLGGEQFF. The CDR3 nucleotides are TGTGCCAGCAGTTCCCTAGGGGGTGAGCAGTTCTTC.

This clone was counted only a few times. The genes are TRBV6-5 and TRBJ1-2; D is possibly TRBD1 (5 bases). The V and J ends lost 5 bases and 5 bases respectively, with 18 bases between them. The CDR3 sequence is 15 residues long. CDR1 is MNHEY and CDR2 is SVGAGI in the germline V gene. CDR3 protein: CASSPRQTVYYGYTF. The CDR3 DNA follows: TGTGCCAGCAGTCCTCGTCAGACAGTTTATTATGGCTACACCTTC.

The chain joins TRBV28 to TRBJ1-4; 8 bases agree with TRBD1. V trimming: 3 bases; J trimming: 8 bases; junction bases outside the gene matches: 5. This CDR3 contains 14 residues. CDR1 is MDHEN, CDR2 SYDVKM, per germline. The CDR3 here is CASSFQGAYEKLFF. CDR3 bases: TGTGCCAGCAGTTTTCAGGGGGCTTACGAAAAACTGTTTTTT.

The sample holds a few counts of this clone. The chain has TRBV5-5 and TRBJ1-6; TRBD1 is a possible D gene (5 bases). This CDR3 spans 17 amino acids. Germline V gene lookup returns CDR1 SGHKS and CDR2 YYEKEE (reference sequence). Between the trimmed V and J ends, which lost 4 bases and 0 bases, there was a span of 14 bases. CDR3 in DNA: TGTGCCAGCAGCCCGCGGGGGGGGAGCTCCTATAATTCACCCCTCCACTTT. Translated: CASSPRGGSSYNSPLHF.